The 27 T cell receptor beta chains in this list originate from one sample, sequenced in a study of Graves' ophthalmopathy and Graves' hyperthyroidism. RNA transcripts yielded amplified TCR beta CDR3 regions. A first-round RT-PCR used HTBI primers, followed by a second-round multiplex PCR. From the multiplex PCR reads, TCRdb called clonotypes with MiXCR, one entry per CDR3 protein. The sample records approximately 480,000 distinct CDR3 sequences, approximately 15% being singletons. Sequences were obtained from blood. These receptors were obtained from a woman aged 25 to 45 with Graves' ophthalmopathy.

Many counts were recorded for this clonotype. This chain joins TRBV6-1 and TRBJ2-2, with D tentatively TRBD1 or TRBD2 (5 bases each). This CDR3 has 13 amino acids. Trimming removed 7 bases from V and 6 bases from J, with 12 bases in between. Germline CDR1 and CDR2: MNHNS and SASEGT. The CDR3 loop reads CASTLGVSGELFF. The CDR3 bases are TGTGCCAGCACGCTGGGGGTTTCCGGGGAGCTGTTTTTT.

This clonotype is a singleton in its sample. V usage is TRBV7-8 and J usage is TRBJ1-6, with 10 bases matching TRBD1. Germline CDR1 is SGHVS and CDR2 is FQNEAQ. V was pared by 5 bases and J by 9 bases, with 10 bases of the junction left unmatched. There are 16 residues in the CDR3. CDR3 nucleotides: TGTGCCAGCAGCGGCCGGGACAGGGGAGGCGGTTCACCCCTCCACTTT. Its translation is CASSGRDRGGGSPLHF.

This clonotype was detected ten times or more. The chain's CDR3 is CASSLVTGTGGHYTF. CDR3 coding DNA: TGCGCCAGCAGCTTGGTCACCGGGACAGGGGGACACTACACCTTC. V and J are TRBV5-1 and TRBJ1-2; 11 bases map to TRBD1. The V gene's germline CDR1 is SGHRS and CDR2 YFSETQ. Losses at the gene ends were 0 bases for V and 10 bases for J; bases not matched to a gene: 8. The length of the CDR3 is 15 residues.

Many counts were recorded for this clonotype. The V and J genes are TRBV13 and TRBJ2-5; TRBD1 might be the D (6 bases). The CDR3 is made up of 14 amino acids. CDR1 and CDR2 from the germline V gene are PRHDT and FYEKMQ (reference sequence). Trimming shortened V by 5 bases and J by 5 bases, and 15 bases separated the two germline ends. DNA of the CDR3: TGTGCCAGCAGCCCACAGGGATGGTTGGAGACCCAGTACTTC. Protein: CASSPQGWLETQYF.

In its sample, this clonotype was seen many times. Written as DNA, the CDR3 is TGTGCCAGCAGTGAAGCGGTCGACTTAAACGAGCAGTACTTC. This sequence encodes CASSEAVDLNEQYF. The chain joins TRBV6-1 to TRBJ2-7, with D uncertain. The germline CDR1 and CDR2 sequences are MNHNS and SASEGT. This CDR3 spans 14 amino acids. The V end was cut by 0 bases, the J end by 5 bases, with 11 bases between.

The V call is TRBV4-1, the J call TRBJ2-7; 9 nucleotides line up with TRBD2. Germline V CDR1 and CDR2: MGHRA, YSYEKL. The CDR3 contains 17 residues. V lost 0 bases, J lost 4 bases, and 10 bases stayed unmatched. The CDR3 nucleotides read TGCGCCAGCAGCCAAGATGGAGGGGCGGGAGGGCCTTACGAGCAGTACTTC. Protein: CASSQDGGAGGPYEQYF.

This clonotype was recorded a few times. This may stem from a read error, because a much larger clone lies one nucleotide away. The V call is TRBV6-5, the J call TRBJ1-5; 7 positions agree with TRBD1. The CDR3 spans 15 residues. Trimming removed 4 bases from V and 5 bases from J; junction bases left unmatched: 8. CDR1 and CDR2 (germline): MNHEY, SVGAGI. The CDR3 sequence is CASSSRRTGDQPQHF. The CDR3 DNA is TGTGCCAGCAGTTCTCGGAGAACAGGGGATCAGCCCCAGCATTTT.

This clonotype was recorded at least ten times. This rearrangement joins TRBV4-1 to TRBJ2-7; D not resolved. This CDR3 has 14 amino acids. Germline V gene data show CDR1 as MGHRA and CDR2 as YSYEKL. V lost 1 base and J 2 bases, leaving 9 bases between the germline ends. The CDR3 bases are TGCGCCAGCAGCCAAGGATCCGGAACCTACGAGCAGTACTTC. Its translation: CASSQGSGTYEQYF.

This clonotype was seen once. A far bigger clonotype differs at one base, so this is likely a read error. The chain employs TRBV3-1 and TRBJ2-5, with 9 bases lining up with TRBD2. Germline CDR1 reads LGHDT; CDR2 reads YNNKEL (reference sequence). The ends lost 4 bases at V and 8 bases at J; junction bases unmatched: 8. The CDR3 has 14 amino acids. The chain's CDR3 is CASSPTSGQDTQYF. The CDR3 DNA follows: TGTGCCAGCAGCCCGACTAGCGGCCAGGATACCCAGTACTTC.

This clonotype was detected many times. V is TRBV28 and J is TRBJ2-2; D assignment may be TRBD1 or TRBD2 (5 bases each). V was cut by 3 bases and J by 0 bases, with 11 bases left in between. The CDR3 is 16 amino acids. Per the germline V gene, CDR1 is MDHEN and CDR2 is SYDVKM. The CDR3 DNA follows: TGTGCCAGCAGTTTCAGTCGGGGCGCGAACACCGGGGAGCTGTTTTTT. Its protein is CASSFSRGANTGELFF. The variable domain in full, with the rest retrieved from reference TRBV28 and TRBJ2-2, is DVKVTQSSRYLVKRTGEKVFLECVQDMDHENMFWYRQDPGLGLRLIYFSYDVKMKEKGDIPEGYSVSREKKERFSLILESASTNQTSMYLCASSFSRGANTGELFFGEGSRLTVL.

This clonotype was seen at least ten times. The chain is built from TRBV5-1 and TRBJ1-1, with a tentative D call TRBD1 (5 bases). Per the germline V gene, CDR1 is SGHRS and CDR2 is YFSETQ. The CDR3 consists of 16 residues. V was trimmed by 4 bases and J by 1 base, leaving 17 bases between them. The CDR3 DNA sequence: TGCGCCAGCAGCGGGAGGCCGATTCAGGGGAACACTGAAGCTTTCTTT. Its translation: CASSGRPIQGNTEAFF.

This clonotype was observed at least ten times. Germline is not matched at one junction end, which may reflect a read error. The rearrangement links TRBV7-2 to TRBJ1-2; D remains ambiguous. This CDR3 is 14 amino acids long. Germline assignment: CDR1 SGHTA and CDR2 FQGNSA. The CDR3, as DNA: TGTGCCAGCACCTTAGGTGGGCAGACCTATGGCTACACCTTC. It is translated as CASTLGGQTYGYTF.

This clonotype was seen many times. The chain recombines TRBV28 with TRBJ1-5; unclear D gene. V lost 8 bases and J lost 0, with 14 bases in between. This CDR3 comprises 15 residues. CDR1 and CDR2 (germline): MDHEN, SYDVKM. The CDR3 sequence is CASCSGRDSNQPQHF. For the CDR3, the DNA is TGTGCCAGCTGCTCCGGACGGGATAGCAATCAGCCCCAGCATTTT.

This clonotype was found many times. The chain links TRBV5-6 to TRBJ1-1; possibly TRBD1 for D (6 bases). With 2 bases removed from V and 6 bases from J, the gap between germline ends came to 20 bases. CDR3 length: 16 residues. Germline-derived CDR1 and CDR2 are SGHDT and YYEEEE. The CDR3 protein is CASSFIDQGRGAEAFF. The CDR3 coding sequence is TGTGCCAGCAGCTTTATCGACCAGGGGAGGGGGGCTGAAGCTTTCTTT.

This clonotype was counted at least ten times. The CDR3 nucleotides read TGCAGCGTTGGAGTCCTAGCGGCGGAAGGAAACACCGGGGAGCTGTTTTTT. Translating gives CSVGVLAAEGNTGELFF. This chain links TRBV29-1 with TRBJ2-2; 7 nucleotides line up with TRBD2. Trimming cost V 4 bases and J 2 bases; bases outside gene matches: 13. Germline CDR1 SQVTM, CDR2 ANQGSEA. The CDR3 is 17 amino acids.

This clonotype was counted a few times. The chain has TRBV28 and TRBJ1-2, with D unclear. Germline loops: CDR1 MDHEN, CDR2 SYDVKM. V dropped 3 bases and J dropped 2 bases, with 16 bases sitting between them. The CDR3 runs to 16 residues. CDR3 loop: CASSFPSSLGNYGYTF. In nucleotides, the CDR3 is TGTGCCAGCAGTTTCCCGTCCTCCCTGGGGAACTATGGCTACACCTTC.

In this sample, this clonotype turned up many times. The V gene is TRBV11-3, the J gene TRBJ1-1, with D tentatively TRBD1 (5 bases). Between the trimmed V and J ends, which lost 1 base and 0 bases, there was a span of 9 bases. The V gene's germline CDR1 is SGHNT and CDR2 YENEEA. This CDR3 has 15 amino acids. CDR3 nucleotide sequence: TGTGCCAGCAGCTTAGTCGGGACGGTGAACACTGAAGCTTTCTTT. It encodes CASSLVGTVNTEAFF.

The table lists this clonotype with many counts. A much larger clonotype is one base distant, so this may be a read error. This chain connects TRBV7-9 to TRBJ1-1; D gene ambiguous. Trimming shortened V by 1 base and J by 1 base, and 7 bases separated the two germline ends. There are 14 residues in the CDR3. Germline V gives CDR1 SEHNR, CDR2 FQNEAQ (reference sequence). CDR3 in DNA: TGTGCCAGCAGCTTAGACGGATCGAACACTGAAGCTTTCTTT. It specifies CASSLDGSNTEAFF.

This clonotype was seen only a few times. The chain employs TRBV3-1 and TRBJ2-2, with D hard to call. The length of the CDR3 is 13 residues. Germline CDR1 is LGHDT and CDR2 is YNNKEL (reference sequence). V lost 1 base and J lost 6, with 6 bases in between. The CDR3 region has the DNA TGTGCCAGCAGCCAAGTCACAGCCGGGGAGCTGTTTTTT. Translating it yields CASSQVTAGELFF.

The chain employs TRBV30 and TRBJ2-7; possibly TRBD1 or TRBD2 for D (5 bases each). This CDR3 is built from 15 residues. Germline V lookup: CDR1 GTSNPN, CDR2 SVGIG (reference sequence). V was clipped by 3 bases and J by 3 bases, with 18 bases between them. The CDR3 DNA is TGTGCCTGGAGGAACGGACGGGGCATGTTCTACGAGCAGTACTTC. This gives the protein CAWRNGRGMFYEQYF. Supplemented by reference TRBV30 and TRBJ2-7, the full variable domain reads SQTIHQWPATLVQPVGSPLSLECTVEGTSNPNLYWYRQAAGRGLQLLFYSVGIGQISSEVPQNLSASRPQDRQFILSSKKLLLSDSGFYLCAWRNGRGMFYEQYFGPGTRLTVT.

This clonotype has ten or more counts. V is TRBV6-5 and J is TRBJ2-5; D is possibly TRBD1 or TRBD2 (6 bases each). The CDR3 runs to 14 residues. CDR1 is MNHEY and CDR2 is SVGAGI in the germline V gene. Trimming cost V 6 bases and J 5 bases, with 16 bases left between them. In nucleotides, the CDR3 is TGTGCCAGCAGCCCTAGGGGGGTAGCCGAGACCCAGTACTTC. Translated: CASSPRGVAETQYF.

The table lists this clonotype with many counts. This chain joins TRBV7-2 and TRBJ2-4; D is uncertain. Germline assignment: CDR1 SGHTA and CDR2 FQGNSA. The CDR3 length is 11 residues. Trimming removed 2 bases at V and 9 bases at J, with 5 bases between. This chain's CDR3 is CASSLSGIQYF. CDR3 sequence (DNA): TGTGCCAGCAGCTTATCGGGCATTCAGTACTTC.

This clonotype has a count of ten or more. The V and J genes are TRBV6-5 and TRBJ2-5; D not resolved. CDR1 is MNHEY, CDR2 SVGAGI, per germline. This CDR3 has 14 residues. The ends were cut back, 1 base at V and 5 bases at J, with 11 bases in the middle. CDR3 protein: CASSYFDLRETQYF. In nucleotides, the CDR3 is TGTGCCAGCAGTTACTTCGACTTACGGGAGACCCAGTACTTC.

The rearrangement uses TRBV19 and TRBJ2-5; D may match TRBD1 or TRBD2 (6 bases each). CDR1 and CDR2 (germline): LNHDA, SQIVND (reference sequence). Trimming stripped 6 bases from V and 5 bases from J, with 19 bases between. The CDR3 totals 15 residues. This CDR3 is CASSPKNRGLETQYF. As DNA, the CDR3 is TGTGCCAGTAGCCCAAAAAATCGGGGGCTGGAGACCCAGTACTTC.

Many counts were recorded for this clonotype. The chain has TRBV7-2 and TRBJ1-1, with D unclear. The CDR3 has 14 residues. The germline V gene encodes CDR1 SGHTA and CDR2 FQGNSA. V lost 6 bases and J 4 bases, leaving 15 bases between the germline ends. The CDR3 spells CASSQPDLITEAFF. The CDR3 nucleotides read TGTGCCAGCAGTCAACCAGACCTAATCACTGAAGCTTTCTTT.

This clonotype was counted many times. The rearrangement joins TRBV6-5 to TRBJ2-7; TRBD2 is a possible D gene (5 bases). With 0 bases removed from V and 0 bases from J, the gap between germline ends came to 9 bases. Germline CDR1 is MNHEY and CDR2 is SVGAGI. The CDR3 has 15 residues. CDR3 in DNA: TGTGCCAGCAGTTACTCGGCGGGTCTCTCCTACGAGCAGTACTTC. Translation gives CASSYSAGLSYEQYF.

This clonotype showed up many times. The V gene is TRBV27, the J gene TRBJ2-7; possible D gene TRBD1, 5 bases. Germline values: CDR1 MNHEY, CDR2 SMNVEV (reference sequence). This CDR3 contains 16 residues. V lost 0 bases and J 0 bases, leaving 12 bases between the germline ends. The CDR3 coding sequence is TGTGCCAGCAGTTTATCGTCCTTGGACACCTCCTACGAGCAGTACTTC. Amino acids: CASSLSSLDTSYEQYF.